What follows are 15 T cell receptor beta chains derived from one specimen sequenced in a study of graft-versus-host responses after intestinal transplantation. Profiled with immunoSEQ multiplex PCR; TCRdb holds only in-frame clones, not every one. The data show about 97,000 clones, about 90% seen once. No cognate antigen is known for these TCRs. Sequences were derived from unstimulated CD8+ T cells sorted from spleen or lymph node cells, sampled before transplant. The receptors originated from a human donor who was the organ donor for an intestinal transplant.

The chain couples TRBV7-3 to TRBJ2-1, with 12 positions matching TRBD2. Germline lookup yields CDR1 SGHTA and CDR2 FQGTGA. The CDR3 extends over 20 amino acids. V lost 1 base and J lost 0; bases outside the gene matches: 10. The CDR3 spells CASSLRSLAGGLVSYNEQFF. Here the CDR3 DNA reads TGTGCCAGCAGCTTAAGATCCCTAGCGGGAGGGCTAGTCTCCTACAATGAGCAGTTCTTC.

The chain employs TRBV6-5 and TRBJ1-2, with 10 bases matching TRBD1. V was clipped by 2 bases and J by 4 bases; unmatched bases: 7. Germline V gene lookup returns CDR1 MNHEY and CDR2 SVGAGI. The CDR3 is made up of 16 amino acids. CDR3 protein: CASSYTGTGDGYGYTF. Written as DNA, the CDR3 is TGTGCCAGCAGTTACACCGGGACAGGGGACGGCTATGGCTACACCTTC.

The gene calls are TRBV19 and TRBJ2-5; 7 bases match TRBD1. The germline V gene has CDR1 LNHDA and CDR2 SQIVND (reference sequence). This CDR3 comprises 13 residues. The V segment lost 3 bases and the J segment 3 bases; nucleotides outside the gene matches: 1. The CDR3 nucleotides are TGTGCCAGTAGTATTGGACAGGAAGAGACCCAGTACTTC. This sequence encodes CASSIGQEETQYF.

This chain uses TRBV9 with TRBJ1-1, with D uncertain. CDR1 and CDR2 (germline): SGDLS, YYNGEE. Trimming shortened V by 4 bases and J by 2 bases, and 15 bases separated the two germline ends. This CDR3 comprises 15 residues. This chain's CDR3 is CASSTEGRINTEAFF. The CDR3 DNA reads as TGTGCCAGCAGCACAGAGGGCAGGATCAACACTGAAGCTTTCTTT. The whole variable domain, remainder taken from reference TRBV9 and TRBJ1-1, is DSGVTQTPKHLITATGQRVTLRCSPRSGDLSVYWYQQSLDQGLQFLIQYYNGEERAKGNILERFSAQQFPDLHSELNLSSLELGDSALYFCASSTEGRINTEAFFGQGTRLTVV.

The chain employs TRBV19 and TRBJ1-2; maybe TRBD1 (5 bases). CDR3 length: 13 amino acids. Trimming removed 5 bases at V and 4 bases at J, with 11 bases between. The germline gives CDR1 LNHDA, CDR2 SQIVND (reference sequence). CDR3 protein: CASSLWGVYGYTF. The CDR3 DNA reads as TGTGCCAGTAGTTTGTGGGGCGTCTATGGCTACACCTTC. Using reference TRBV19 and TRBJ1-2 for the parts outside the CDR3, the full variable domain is DGGITQSPKYLFRKEGQNVTLSCEQNLNHDAMYWYRQDPGQGLRLIYYSQIVNDFQKGDIAEGYSVSREKKESFPLTVTSAQKNPTAFYLCASSLWGVYGYTFGSGTRLTVV.

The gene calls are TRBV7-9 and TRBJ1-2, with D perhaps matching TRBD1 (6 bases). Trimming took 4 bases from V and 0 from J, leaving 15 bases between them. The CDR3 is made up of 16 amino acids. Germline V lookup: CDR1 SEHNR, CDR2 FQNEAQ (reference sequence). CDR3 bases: TGTGCCAGCAGCTCCCATCGACAGGCAGCTAACTATGGCTACACCTTC. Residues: CASSSHRQAANYGYTF.

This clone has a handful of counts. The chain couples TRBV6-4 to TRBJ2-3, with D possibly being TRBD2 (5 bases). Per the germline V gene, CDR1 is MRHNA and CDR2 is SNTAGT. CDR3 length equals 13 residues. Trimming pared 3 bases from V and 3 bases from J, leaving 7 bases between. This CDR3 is CASSERETDTQYF. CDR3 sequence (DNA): TGTGCCAGCAGTGAGAGGGAGACAGATACGCAGTATTTT.

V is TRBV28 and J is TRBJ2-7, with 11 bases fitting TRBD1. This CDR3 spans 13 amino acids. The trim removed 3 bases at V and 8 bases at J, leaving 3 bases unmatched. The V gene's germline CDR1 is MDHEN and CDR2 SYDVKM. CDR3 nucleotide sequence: TGTGCCAGCAGTTTTCTGGACAGGGGGCAGCAGTACTTC. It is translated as CASSFLDRGQQYF.

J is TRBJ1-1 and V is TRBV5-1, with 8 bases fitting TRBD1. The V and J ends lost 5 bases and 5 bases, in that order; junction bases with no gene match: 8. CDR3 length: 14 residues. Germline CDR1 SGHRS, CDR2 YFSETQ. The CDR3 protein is CASSTDRGWTEAFF. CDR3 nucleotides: TGCGCCAGCAGTACCGACAGGGGATGGACTGAAGCTTTCTTT.

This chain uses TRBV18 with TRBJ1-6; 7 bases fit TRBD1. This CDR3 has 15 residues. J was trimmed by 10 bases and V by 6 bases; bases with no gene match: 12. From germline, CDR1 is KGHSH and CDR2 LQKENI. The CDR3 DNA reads TGTGCCAGCTCTTCGGACAGGTTTATTAGCTCACCCCTCCACTTT. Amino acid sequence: CASSSDRFISSPLHF.

The CDR3 bases are TGCAGCGTTATTTCTAACTACGAGCAGTACTTC. As protein: CSVISNYEQYF. The J gene is TRBJ2-7, the V gene TRBV29-1, with unresolved D. V lost 5 bases and J lost 3, with 8 bases in between. The CDR3 sequence is 11 residues long. Germline CDR1 and CDR2: SQVTM and ANQGSEA.

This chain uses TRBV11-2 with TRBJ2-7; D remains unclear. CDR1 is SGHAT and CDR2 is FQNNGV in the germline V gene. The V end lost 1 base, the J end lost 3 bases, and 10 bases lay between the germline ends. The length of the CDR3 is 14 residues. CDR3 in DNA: TGTGCCAGCAGCTTAGTTAGTAGAGTCTACGAGCAGTACTTC. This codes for CASSLVSRVYEQYF. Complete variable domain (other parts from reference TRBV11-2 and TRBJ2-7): EAGVAQSPRYKIIEKRQSVAFWCNPISGHATLYWYQQILGQGPKLLIQFQNNGVVDDSQLPKDRFSAERLKGVDSTLKIQPAKLEDSAVYLCASSLVSRVYEQYFGPGTRLTVT.

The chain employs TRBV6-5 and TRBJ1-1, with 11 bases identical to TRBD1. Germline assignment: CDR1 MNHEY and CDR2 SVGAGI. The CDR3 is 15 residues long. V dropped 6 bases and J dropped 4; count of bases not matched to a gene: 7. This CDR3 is CASSYGTGGPTEAFF. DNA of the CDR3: TGTGCCAGCAGCTATGGGACAGGGGGTCCCACTGAAGCTTTCTTT.

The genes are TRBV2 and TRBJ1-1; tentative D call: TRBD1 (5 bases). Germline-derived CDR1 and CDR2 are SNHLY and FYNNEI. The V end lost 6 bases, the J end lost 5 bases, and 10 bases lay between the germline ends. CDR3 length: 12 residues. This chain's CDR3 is CASSSGLTEAFF. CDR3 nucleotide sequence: TGTGCCAGCAGCTCAGGGTTGACTGAAGCTTTCTTT.

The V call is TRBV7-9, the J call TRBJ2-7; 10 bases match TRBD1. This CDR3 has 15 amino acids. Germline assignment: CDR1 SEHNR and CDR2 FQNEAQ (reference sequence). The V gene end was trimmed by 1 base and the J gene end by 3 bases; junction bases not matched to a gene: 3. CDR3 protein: CASSLGGTGDYEQYF. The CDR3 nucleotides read TGTGCCAGCAGCTTAGGCGGGACAGGGGACTACGAGCAGTACTTC.